Following are 18 T cell receptor beta chains from one sample sequenced in a study of T cell responses to AZD1222 COVID-19 vaccine. The protocol was immunoSEQ multiplex PCR, while the TCRdb copy is restricted to in-frame clones and leaves out a portion. The data contain 100,000 or so clones, roughly nine tenths of them singletons. The starting material was peripheral blood, obtained on day 0 of AZD1222 vaccination. The receptors come from an adult in good health.

CDR3 bases: TGTGCCAGCAGTTGGCGGCGGCAAGAGACCCAGTACTTC. Translation: CASSWRRQETQYF. This chain links TRBV6-6 with TRBJ2-5, with D unclear. This CDR3 has 13 residues. Germline V gene data show CDR1 as MNHNY and CDR2 as SVGAGI (reference sequence). Trimming removed 4 bases from V and 2 bases from J, with 8 bases in between.

The V call is TRBV19, the J call TRBJ2-1; D uncertain. The germline V and J ends were trimmed by 4 bases and 6 bases, with 7 bases remaining between them. The V gene's germline CDR1 is LNHDA and CDR2 SQIVND (reference sequence). This CDR3 has 12 amino acids. This chain's CDR3 is CASSNVLNEQFF. CDR3 coding DNA: TGTGCCAGTAGTAACGTACTCAATGAGCAGTTCTTC.

The V call is TRBV7-8, the J call TRBJ1-2; no reliable D call. The CDR3 consists of 12 residues. Germline-derived CDR1 and CDR2 are SGHVS and FQNEAQ. Trimming cost V 5 bases and J 8 bases, with 12 bases left between them. The CDR3: CASSTFSYGYTF. CDR3 nucleotide sequence: TGTGCCAGCAGCACCTTTTCGTACGGCTACACCTTC.

The chain is built from TRBV4-3 and TRBJ2-2, with D possibly called TRBD1 or TRBD2 (5 bases each). The germline CDR1 and CDR2 sequences are LGHNA and YSLEER. Trimming pared 4 bases from V and 4 bases from J, leaving 28 bases between. The CDR3 runs 20 residues. CDR3 sequence reads: CASSPHHGATHYRGTGELFF. CDR3 nucleotides: TGCGCCAGCAGCCCCCACCACGGGGCTACCCACTATCGGGGCACCGGGGAGCTGTTTTTT.

The V and J genes are TRBV18 and TRBJ1-3; D is unclear. V shed 5 bases and J shed 0 bases, with 8 bases lying between them. Germline CDR1 and CDR2: KGHSH and LQKENI. The CDR3 totals 14 residues. The CDR3 loop reads CASSDGSSGNTIYF. DNA of the CDR3: TGTGCCAGCTCAGACGGGAGCTCTGGAAACACCATATATTTT.

This chain links TRBV20-1 with TRBJ2-1; 9 bases are a match to TRBD1. The CDR3 loop spans 14 amino acids. CDR1 is DFQATT, CDR2 SNEGSKA, per germline (reference sequence). J lost 5 bases, V lost 3 bases, and 5 bases had no gene match. The CDR3 region is CSASGDRDHNEQFF. The CDR3 DNA sequence: TGCAGTGCTAGTGGGGACAGGGACCACAATGAGCAGTTCTTC.

The chain joins TRBV11-2 to TRBJ1-2, with D possibly matching TRBD1 (6 bases). The CDR3 totals 16 residues. Deletions cut 1 base from V and 3 bases from J, with 15 bases between. The germline CDR1 and CDR2 sequences are SGHAT and FQNNGV. The CDR3 coding sequence is TGTGCCAGCAGCTTAGGGTCCAGGGGCGCAGACTATGGCTACACCTTC. This translates into CASSLGSRGADYGYTF.

The rearrangement uses TRBV19 and TRBJ1-2; tentatively, D is TRBD1 (5 bases). Germline assignment: CDR1 LNHDA and CDR2 SQIVND (reference sequence). The V gene lost 9 bases and the J gene lost 3 bases, with 26 bases spanning the gap. CDR3 length equals 17 residues. CDR3 nucleotide sequence: TGTGCCAGCCAGTCCCAGGGTTTGATTGGGCTGGACTATGGCTACACCTTC. The encoded protein is CASQSQGLIGLDYGYTF.

A single count supports this clone. V gene TRBV29-1 combines with J gene TRBJ1-2; a possible D gene is TRBD1 (6 bases). Germline V gene data show CDR1 as SQVTM and CDR2 as ANQGSEA. The CDR3 is made up of 12 amino acids. Trimming left V 7 bases short and J 8 bases short, with 17 bases between. The CDR3 nucleotides read TGCAGCGCTGACAGGCCCAGCGGCGGCTACACCTTC. Protein product: CSADRPSGGYTF.

The chain is built from TRBV11-3 and TRBJ2-1; possibly TRBD2 for D (5 bases). The germline V gene encodes CDR1 SGHNT and CDR2 YENEEA. With 5 bases removed from V and 0 bases from J, the gap between germline ends came to 8 bases. The CDR3 runs to 14 residues. Here the CDR3 reads CASSGSSSYNEQFF. The CDR3 nucleotides are TGTGCCAGCAGCGGGAGCAGCTCCTACAATGAGCAGTTCTTC.

This chain uses TRBV11-3 with TRBJ2-2, with D hard to call. Between the trimmed V and J ends, which lost 1 base and 4 bases, there was a span of 4 bases. Germline V gene sequence: CDR1 SGHNT, CDR2 YENEEA. There are 13 residues in the CDR3. For the CDR3, the DNA is TGTGCCAGCAGCTTAGTCGTCACCGGGGAGCTGTTTTTT. It encodes CASSLVVTGELFF.

The chain recombines TRBV27 with TRBJ1-1; perhaps TRBD1 as D (6 bases). This CDR3 contains 16 residues. The germline V and J ends were trimmed by 1 base and 3 bases, with 15 bases remaining between them. CDR1 is MNHEY and CDR2 is SMNVEV in the germline V gene (reference sequence). This chain's CDR3 is CASSLFLRGSDTEAFF. CDR3 bases: TGTGCCAGCAGTTTATTCCTCAGGGGCTCGGACACTGAAGCTTTCTTT.

This clone appeared once. CDR3 sequence reads: CASSLEGTGYNEQFF. Here the CDR3 DNA reads TGTGCCAGCAGCTTAGAAGGGACAGGCTACAATGAGCAGTTCTTC. The J gene is TRBJ2-1, the V gene TRBV7-9; 8 bases map to TRBD1. With 1 base clipped from V and 3 bases from J, the junction kept 2 bases outside the gene matches. Germline V gene data show CDR1 as SEHNR and CDR2 as FQNEAQ (reference sequence). The CDR3 has 15 amino acids.

The CDR3 DNA sequence: TGTGCCAGCAGCTTAGGGACTAGCGGGGGGGCTGCAGATACGCAGTATTTT. Translated, it gives CASSLGTSGGAADTQYF. The chain uses TRBV7-3 and TRBJ2-3; 16 bases align to TRBD2. The germline CDR1 and CDR2 sequences are SGHTA and FQGTGA. With 2 bases clipped from V and 4 bases from J, the junction kept 3 bases outside the gene matches. The CDR3 covers 17 residues.

The chain employs TRBV7-2 and TRBJ2-3, with 8 nucleotides matching TRBD2. This CDR3 region has 16 residues. The germline CDR1 and CDR2 sequences are SGHTA and FQGNSA. V lost 0 bases and J lost 5; bases outside the gene matches: 7. CDR3 protein: CASSLAFGGGRDTQYF. CDR3 coding DNA: TGTGCCAGCAGCTTAGCGTTCGGGGGGGGCCGAGATACGCAGTATTTT.

The rearrangement joins TRBV10-3 to TRBJ1-6; TRBD1 agrees at 10 bases. Germline CDR1 and CDR2: ENHRY and SYGVKD. The CDR3 extends over 17 amino acids. Germline trimming cut 6 bases from V and 5 bases from J; bases unmatched to any gene: 10. The CDR3 reads CAIRAGQGRSDNSPLHF. The CDR3, as DNA: TGTGCCATCAGGGCGGGACAGGGGCGCTCAGATAATTCACCCCTCCACTTT.

The chain recombines TRBV27 with TRBJ1-2; 7 nucleotides align to TRBD1. CDR1 is MNHEY and CDR2 is SMNVEV in the germline V gene (reference sequence). V lost 4 bases to trimming and J lost 0 bases; unmatched junction nucleotides: 5. The CDR3 contains 15 residues. In DNA form, the CDR3 reads TGTGCCAGCAGTTCACAGGGGTTCCCTAACTATGGCTACACCTTC. Encoded protein: CASSSQGFPNYGYTF.

The chain is built from TRBV6-2 or TRBV6-3 and TRBJ2-5, with 10 bases lining up with TRBD2. J gave up 4 bases and V 2 bases, and 10 bases lay outside the gene matches. The CDR3 loop spans 17 amino acids. Germline CDR1 and CDR2: MNHEY and SVGEGT. The CDR3 nucleotides are TGTGCCAGCAGTTACGGTCCTCTAGCGGGAGTTGGAGAGACCCAGTACTTC. Protein: CASSYGPLAGVGETQYF.